This TCR beta chain was retrieved from a study of T-cell reconstitution after alpha-beta-depleted transplantation in children. Findings of the study overall: One year after transplant, T-cell counts and diversity came mostly from newly produced T cells. As was reported, about two months after transplant, alpha-beta T cells came from several hundred expanded graft clones.

V shed 3 bases and J shed 5 bases, with 13 bases lying between them. Germline V gene sequence: CDR1 DFQATT, CDR2 SNEGSKA (reference sequence). This CDR3 comprises 13 residues. This sample's TCRbeta library carried unique molecular identifier barcodes. TCRdb re-derived calls from the PCR reads in MiXCR, one entry per CDR3 protein. The sample has 60,000 or so distinct CDR3 sequences, 40% to 45% seen once. This clonotype was counted a few times. As yet, its antigen is unknown. This rearrangement joins TRBV20-1 to TRBJ2-5; no firm D call. Sequenced here: PBMCs, mostly from graft donor cells, sampled 360 days after TCRalphabeta/CD19-depleted stem cell transplant. This clonotype was obtained from a male patient under 18 who had a stem cell transplant for acute lymphoblastic leukemia, so the T cells may come from the graft donor. In nucleotides, the CDR3 is TGCAGTGCTAGGGGCTCTTGGACGGAGACCCAGTACTTC. Residues: CSARGSWTETQYF.